Presented here are 6 T cell receptor beta chains from one specimen sequenced in a study of blood T cell repertoires in COVID-19 (TCRdb year 2020). The method behind the library was the immunoSEQ multiplex PCR assay. TCRdb carries this immuneACCESS record with in-frame sequences only. Its versions omit some clonotypes, under half of them owing to an unresolved V gene in the studies checked, with the rest unexplained. The table for this sample lists 200,000 to 300,000 clones; around 88% of them were counted only once. Jointly, the top ten make up roughly 2.4% of the sample. The sequencing sample was made of PBMCs or T cells enriched from blood (not recorded which). These receptors all stem from a woman between 40 and 55 years old with acute COVID-19.

V and J are TRBV11-2 and TRBJ1-3, with 9 bases identical to TRBD1. Trimming cost V 2 bases and J 4 bases; bases outside gene matches: 12. From germline, CDR1 is SGHAT and CDR2 FQNNGV. The CDR3 has 18 amino acids. CDR3 amino acids: CASSLPRLTGGAGNTIYF. DNA for the CDR3: TGTGCCAGCAGCTTACCTAGGCTTACAGGGGGCGCCGGAAACACCATATATTTT.

V usage is TRBV3-1 (or the pseudogene TRBV3-2) and J usage is TRBJ2-2; perhaps TRBD1 as D (5 bases). Germline V gene data show CDR1 as LGHDT and CDR2 as YNNKEL (reference sequence). The CDR3 extends over 15 amino acids. The V and J ends lost 0 bases and 5 bases respectively, with 10 bases between them. CDR3 sequence (DNA): TGTGCCAGCAGCCAAGATGCCTCAGGGACCGGGGAGCTGTTTTTT. This translates into CASSQDASGTGELFF.

The chain couples TRBV5-5 to TRBJ2-1, with D hard to call. Deletions cut 4 bases from V and 2 bases from J, with 10 bases between. CDR3 length: 14 amino acids. The V gene's germline CDR1 is SGHKS and CDR2 YYEKEE (reference sequence). The CDR3 nucleotides read TGTGCCAGCAGCATTCTTCGAGCCTACAATGAGCAGTTCTTC. The encoded protein is CASSILRAYNEQFF.

This chain uses TRBV5-1 with TRBJ1-6; 11 positions agree with TRBD1. Germline CDR1 is SGHRS and CDR2 is YFSETQ. The trim removed 6 bases at V and 6 bases at J, leaving 8 bases unmatched. The CDR3 totals 16 residues. CDR3 amino acids: CASTPGQGGVNSPLHF. For the CDR3, the DNA is TGCGCCAGCACCCCGGGACAGGGGGGAGTTAATTCACCCCTCCACTTT.

This clone was seen a single time. V usage is TRBV9 and J usage is TRBJ1-6, with 7 bases identical to TRBD1. The V segment lost 0 bases and the J segment 13 bases; nucleotides outside the gene matches: 28. The CDR3 has 21 residues. CDR1 and CDR2 (germline): SGDLS, YYNGEE. In DNA, the CDR3 is TGTGCCAGCAGCGTAGACCCCGTCCCCTTCAACAGGGGCCCCTCGGGGTCGCCCCTCCACTTT. The encoded protein is CASSVDPVPFNRGPSGSPLHF.

The chain couples TRBV5-5 to TRBJ2-1; 8 positions match TRBD2. The germline V gene has CDR1 SGHKS and CDR2 YYEKEE (reference sequence). Trimming at V came to 0 bases and at J to 8 bases, leaving 10 bases not matched to a gene. This CDR3 has 16 residues. For the CDR3, the DNA is TGTGCCAGCAGCTTGGTGGTTAGCGGGAACGTTCATGAGCAGTTCTTC. Amino acids: CASSLVVSGNVHEQFF.